The 5 T cell receptor beta chains listed next were all sequenced from one sample in a study of blood T cell repertoires in COVID-19. This table comes from immunoSEQ multiplex PCR, and its TCRdb copy is limited to in-frame clones, with some not included. This repertoire shows 60,000 to 75,000 clones, around 80% found once; its top ten account for about a quarter. Material for sequencing was peripheral blood. All receptors come from a man aged 55 to 70 with active or convalescent COVID-19.

The rearrangement joins TRBV30 to TRBJ2-2, with 9 bases matching TRBD1. Germline values: CDR1 GTSNPN, CDR2 SVGIG (reference sequence). V lost 1 base and J lost 7; bases outside the gene matches: 4. The CDR3 runs to 14 residues. CDR3 nucleotides: TGTGCCTGGAGTGACAGGGGGCGAGGCGGGGAGCTGTTTTTT. Translating gives CAWSDRGRGGELFF.

There are a few counts of this clone. The rearrangement uses TRBV6-5 and TRBJ1-6, with 9 bases fitting TRBD1. Germline assignment: CDR1 MNHEY and CDR2 SVGAGI. This CDR3 has 15 residues. The junction had 3 bases not matched to a gene; V was cut back by 2 bases and J by 7 bases. The CDR3 loop is CASSYGTGINSPLHF. The DNA for the CDR3 is TGTGCCAGCAGTTACGGGACAGGGATAAATTCACCCCTCCACTTT.

The chain uses TRBV18 and TRBJ1-5; TRBD1 is a possible D gene (5 bases). Trimming removed 8 bases from V and 6 bases from J, with 20 bases in between. The length of the CDR3 is 15 residues. From germline, CDR1 is KGHSH and CDR2 LQKENI. In DNA form, the CDR3 reads TGTGCCAGCGCCGCCGGAGGAGGGGCAGGTCAGCCCCAGCATTTT. It specifies CASAAGGGAGQPQHF.

This clone was counted a single time. The V and J genes are TRBV5-1 and TRBJ2-7, with a tentative D call TRBD2 (5 bases). This CDR3 region has 14 residues. Trimming pared 2 bases from V and 3 bases from J, leaving 12 bases between. Germline V CDR1 and CDR2: SGHRS, YFSETQ. The CDR3 sequence is CASSFFGESYEQYF. The CDR3 DNA follows: TGCGCCAGCAGCTTTTTCGGGGAGAGCTACGAGCAGTACTTC.

The chain employs TRBV28 and TRBJ2-3; D might be TRBD1 (7 bases). The V end lost 2 bases, the J end lost 4 bases, and 13 bases lay between the germline ends. This CDR3 is built from 15 residues. CDR1 is MDHEN and CDR2 is SYDVKM in the germline V gene. The CDR3 region is CASSLAGQHADTQYF. CDR3 nucleotides: TGTGCCAGCAGTTTAGCGGGACAGCATGCAGATACGCAGTATTTT.